This is a list of T cell receptor beta chains from one sample in a study of cytomegalovirus exposure and HLA in healthy donors. Libraries were prepared by immunoSEQ multiplex PCR; TCRdb keeps only in-frame clonotypes and omits some of them. The sample yields 100,000 to 150,000 clones, 78% seen once. Sequencing was performed on PBMCs. These TCRs come from a woman aged 40 to 55 in good health and CMV-seronegative. Both conserved end residues are part of each CDR3. Each record gives: clone size, J gene, V gene, D gene, CDR3 protein, CDR3 DNA. D genes are given only for firm matches. A clone size is listed for some rows: how often the clone was seen (once, few, many), or a class if it is expanded.

>NA|TRBJ2-7|TRBV27|TRBD1
CASSLRQGYEQYF
TGTGCCAGCAGTTTGAGACAGGGATACGAGCAGTACTTC
>few|TRBJ2-7|TRBV19|NA
CASSIADSYEQYF
TGTGCCAGTAGTATAGCGGACAGCTACGAGCAGTACTTC
>NA|TRBJ2-5|TRBV29-1|TRBD1
CSVGQDQGETQYF
TGCAGCGTCGGACAGGACCAGGGAGAGACCCAGTACTTC
>NA|TRBJ1-1|TRBV6-5|TRBD1
CASSYPGTGEAFF
TGTGCCAGCAGTTACCCTGGGACAGGTGAAGCTTTCTTT
>NA|TRBJ1-1|TRBV2|NA
CASSGQGQNTEAFF
TGTGCCAGCAGTGGGCAGGGACAGAACACTGAAGCTTTCTTT
>few|TRBJ2-7|TRBV18|NA
CASSPNRGLGYEQYF
TGTGCCAGCTCACCAAACCGAGGATTGGGCTACGAGCAGTACTTC
>few|TRBJ2-1|TRBV4-1|TRBD2
CASSQDPARGGEYEQFF
TGCGCCAGCAGCCAAGATCCTGCGCGGGGGGGGGAATATGAGCAGTTCTTC
>NA|TRBJ2-7|TRBV28|TRBD2
CASSLGGRAFNEQYF
TGTGCCAGCAGTTTAGGCGGGAGGGCCTTTAACGAGCAGTACTTC
>NA|TRBJ1-1|TRBV19|NA
CASSLKGWGTEAFF
TGTGCCAGTAGTCTAAAGGGGTGGGGCACTGAAGCTTTCTTT
>NA|TRBJ2-5|TRBV4-1|NA
CASSQDGSPGVQETQYF
TGCGCCAGCAGCCAAGATGGGTCCCCAGGGGTCCAAGAGACCCAGTACTTC
>NA|TRBJ2-1|TRBV7-9|TRBD1
CASSVDRGYHEQFF
TGTGCCAGCAGCGTGGACAGGGGATACCATGAGCAGTTCTTC
>NA|TRBJ2-7|TRBV5-1|TRBD2
CASSLEWLGLAGRTYEQYF
TGCGCCAGCAGCTTGGAATGGTTAGGGCTAGCGGGACGGACCTACGAGCAGTACTTC
>few|TRBJ1-1|TRBV5-1|NA
CASSLSSSGGTEAFF
TGCGCCAGCAGCTTGTCGTCGTCGGGGGGCACTGAAGCTTTCTTT
>NA|TRBJ1-2|TRBV6-1|NA
CASSQSSQGRYGYTF
TGTGCCAGCAGTCAATCATCCCAGGGTCGGTATGGCTACACCTTC
>NA|TRBJ2-5|TRBV5-1|NA
CASNTNRQETQYF
TGCGCCAGCAACACTAACCGCCAAGAGACCCAGTACTTC
>NA|TRBJ2-7|TRBV2|TRBD1
CASSGDRLTYEQYF
TGTGCCAGCAGTGGGGACAGGCTGACCTACGAGCAGTACTTC
>NA|TRBJ2-7|TRBV15|NA
CATSRGEILTYEQYF
TGTGCCACCAGCAGAGGAGAGATATTAACCTACGAGCAGTACTTC
>NA|TRBJ2-1|TRBV6-1|NA
CASSLARGSPYEQFF
TGTGCCAGCAGCCTGGCCCGAGGGTCCCCCTATGAGCAGTTCTTC
>NA|TRBJ2-1|TRBV14|NA
CASSQPRSEQFF
TGTGCCAGCAGCCAACCTAGGAGTGAGCAGTTCTTC
>NA|TRBJ1-1|TRBV28|NA
CASSSGTFGNTEAFF
TGTGCCAGCAGTTCCGGGACATTTGGGAACACTGAAGCTTTCTTT
>NA|TRBJ2-5|TRBV28|TRBD1
CASSLSQGGETQYF
TGTGCCAGCAGTTTATCACAGGGGGGAGAGACCCAGTACTTC
>few|TRBJ2-7|TRBV2|NA
CASLPPTGSYEQYF
TGTGCCAGCTTGCCGCCGACGGGATCCTACGAGCAGTACTTC
>few|TRBJ1-4|TRBV27|NA
CASSLLPGKAATNEKLFF
TGTGCCAGCAGTTTATTACCAGGGAAGGCGGCAACTAATGAAAAACTGTTTTTT
>NA|TRBJ2-3|TRBV7-9|NA
CASSLPLTDTQYF
TGTGCCAGCAGCCTCCCGTTGACAGATACGCAGTATTTT
>NA|TRBJ2-2|TRBV25-1|TRBD2
CASSEAGGANTGELFF
TGTGCCAGCAGTGAAGCGGGGGGGGCGAACACCGGGGAGCTGTTTTTT
>NA|TRBJ2-7|TRBV18|TRBD1
CASSPRRTGMGYEQYF
TGTGCCAGCTCACCGCGACGGACAGGGATGGGCTACGAGCAGTACTTC
>NA|TRBJ1-2|TRBV6-6|NA
CAKARGTPPNYGYTF
TGTGCCAAGGCCCGGGGGACCCCGCCTAACTATGGCTACACCTTC
>NA|TRBJ2-1|TRBV7-3|TRBD2
CASSFRLAVMGEQFF
TGTGCCAGCAGCTTCCGACTAGCGGTGATGGGTGAGCAGTTCTTC
>NA|TRBJ2-3|TRBV10-1|TRBD2
CASSGVLAGGTDTQYF
TGCGCCAGCAGTGGGGTACTAGCGGGAGGCACAGATACGCAGTATTTT
>few|TRBJ1-2|TRBV7-3|NA
CASSRNQGGSYTF
TGTGCCAGCAGCCGGAACCAAGGAGGTAGCTACACCTTC
>NA|TRBJ1-1|TRBV19|NA
CASSMRQDTEAFF
TGTGCCAGTAGTATGAGACAGGACACTGAAGCTTTCTTT
>NA|TRBJ1-1|TRBV10-1|NA
CASSHSMNTGAFF
TGCGCCAGCAGTCACAGCATGAACACTGGAGCTTTCTTT
>NA|TRBJ1-6|TRBV18|NA
CASSPARGNSPLHF
TGTGCCAGCTCACCGGCCAGGGGAAACTCACCCCTCCACTTT
>NA|TRBJ2-7|TRBV6-5|TRBD2
CASSYSGAGGSYEQYF
TGTGCCAGCAGTTACTCCGGAGCGGGAGGCTCCTACGAGCAGTACTTC
>NA|TRBJ2-5|TRBV11-2|NA
CASSFEGAQETQYF
TGTGCCAGCAGCTTCGAGGGAGCCCAAGAGACCCAGTACTTC
>NA|TRBJ2-7|TRBV7-8|TRBD2
CASSPRTSGTYEQYF
TGTGCCAGCAGCCCGCGGACTAGCGGGACCTACGAGCAGTACTTC
>NA|TRBJ2-6|TRBV27|TRBD1
CASSSYRGPGANVLTF
TGTGCCAGCAGTAGTTACAGGGGGCCTGGGGCCAACGTCCTGACTTTC
>NA|TRBJ1-2|TRBV6-1|TRBD1
CASSELDRVGGYTF
TGTGCCAGCAGTGAATTGGACAGGGTCGGGGGCTACACCTTC
>NA|TRBJ2-7|TRBV28|TRBD1
CASSHRQGVQYEQYF
TGTGCCAGCAGCCACAGACAGGGGGTACAGTACGAGCAGTACTTC
>NA|TRBJ2-1|TRBV5-1|TRBD2
CASSFPSGGAREQFF
TGCGCCAGCAGCTTCCCTAGCGGGGGGGCCAGGGAGCAGTTCTTC
>NA|TRBJ1-4|TRBV19|TRBD1
CASSRPGQGREKLFF
TGTGCCAGTAGCCGACCGGGACAGGGGCGAGAAAAACTGTTTTTT
>NA|TRBJ2-1|TRBV28|TRBD1
CASSYGQGANEQFF
TGTGCCAGCAGTTACGGACAGGGGGCCAATGAGCAGTTCTTC
>NA|TRBJ2-7|TRBV7-9|TRBD2
CALTGGPRGEQYF
TGTGCCCTCACGGGAGGGCCTAGGGGCGAGCAGTACTTC
>NA|TRBJ1-5|TRBV28|TRBD1
CATRDREPNQPQHF
TGTGCCACTAGGGACAGGGAACCTAATCAGCCCCAGCATTTT
>NA|TRBJ2-7|TRBV14|TRBD1
CASSLQGVSYEQYF
TGTGCCAGCAGCCTACAGGGGGTGTCCTACGAGCAGTACTTC